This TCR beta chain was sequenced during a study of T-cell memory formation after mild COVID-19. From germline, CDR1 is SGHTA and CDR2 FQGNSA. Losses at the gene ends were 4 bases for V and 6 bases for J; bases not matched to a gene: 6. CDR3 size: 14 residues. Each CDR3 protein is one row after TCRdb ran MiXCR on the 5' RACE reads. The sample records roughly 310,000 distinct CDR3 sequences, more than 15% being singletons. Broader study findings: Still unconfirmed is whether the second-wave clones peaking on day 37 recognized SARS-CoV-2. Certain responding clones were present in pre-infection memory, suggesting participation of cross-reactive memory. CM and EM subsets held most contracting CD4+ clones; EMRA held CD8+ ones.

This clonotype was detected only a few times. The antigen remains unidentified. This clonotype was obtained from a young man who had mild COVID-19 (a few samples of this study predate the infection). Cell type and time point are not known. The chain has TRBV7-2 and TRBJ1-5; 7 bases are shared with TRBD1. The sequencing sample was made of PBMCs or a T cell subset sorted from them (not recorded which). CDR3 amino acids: CASSYQGGAQPQHF. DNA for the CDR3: TGTGCCAGCAGCTACCAGGGGGGCGCTCAGCCCCAGCATTTT. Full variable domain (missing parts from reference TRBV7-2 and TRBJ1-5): GAGVSQSPSNKVTEKGKDVELRCDPISGHTALYWYRQSLGQGLEFLIYFQGNSAPDKSGLPSDRFSAERTGGSVSTLTIQRTQQEDSAVYLCASSYQGGAQPQHFGDGTRLSIL.